A single sample gave rise to the 18 T cell receptor beta chains below, sequenced in a study of cytomegalovirus exposure and HLA in healthy donors. Use of 60 Vbeta and 13 Jbeta primers characterized the PCR. Clones were read by immunoSEQ multiplex PCR, and TCRdb kept only the in-frame ones, dropping some. Among 200,000 to 250,000 clones listed, over 65% were seen once. Sequences were obtained from PBMCs. These receptor sequences come from a man between 18 and 35 years old in good health and CMV-seronegative.

The chain couples TRBV11-2 to TRBJ2-7; D is uncertain. The germline V gene has CDR1 SGHAT and CDR2 FQNNGV. V lost 1 base, J lost 2 bases, and 6 bases lay in between. This CDR3 comprises 13 residues. The CDR3 reads CASSLAVPYEQYF. DNA of the CDR3: TGTGCCAGCAGCTTAGCTGTCCCCTACGAGCAGTACTTC. Together with reference TRBV11-2 and TRBJ2-7, the CDR3 gives the full variable domain: EAGVAQSPRYKIIEKRQSVAFWCNPISGHATLYWYQQILGQGPKLLIQFQNNGVVDDSQLPKDRFSAERLKGVDSTLKIQPAKLEDSAVYLCASSLAVPYEQYFGPGTRLTVT.

The CDR3 nucleotides are TGTGCCAGCAGCTCCGACGGGGTGCGTGGCTACACCTTC. This translates into CASSSDGVRGYTF. This chain joins TRBV7-2 and TRBJ1-2, with D unclear. Germline V gene sequence: CDR1 SGHTA, CDR2 FQGNSA. Trimming shortened V by 4 bases and J by 7 bases, and 13 bases separated the two germline ends. The CDR3 is made up of 13 amino acids.

The chain joins TRBV28 to TRBJ1-1; D is undetermined. The length of the CDR3 is 14 residues. Germline lookup yields CDR1 MDHEN and CDR2 SYDVKM. V was clipped by 3 bases and J by 5 bases, with 13 bases between them. The CDR3 reads CASSFSGGLTEAFF. The CDR3, as DNA: TGTGCCAGCAGTTTTTCCGGAGGGCTAACTGAAGCTTTCTTT.

Notes on this clone: Other DNA sequences within the sample encode an identical CDR3. V and J are TRBV7-9 and TRBJ1-5; D remains unclear. Germline lookup yields CDR1 SEHNR and CDR2 FQNEAQ (reference sequence). The CDR3 spans 13 residues. V lost 1 base to trimming and J lost 6 bases, with 7 bases between them. CDR3 residues: CASSLGAGQPQHF. CDR3 bases: TGTGCCAGCAGCTTAGGGGCGGGTCAGCCCCAGCATTTT.

The chain uses TRBV27 and TRBJ2-3; D not resolved. V was pared by 3 bases and J by 5 bases, with 3 bases between. From germline, CDR1 is MNHEY and CDR2 SMNVEV (reference sequence). CDR3 size: 11 residues. The CDR3 nucleotides read TGTGCCAGCAGTTTCGGAGATACGCAGTATTTT. Its translation is CASSFGDTQYF.

A word on this clone: Other DNA variants within this sample encode the same CDR3. The chain recombines TRBV5-1 with TRBJ1-2, with D possibly being TRBD1 (6 bases). V lost 0 bases and J lost 6, with 12 bases in between. CDR1 and CDR2 (germline): SGHRS, YFSETQ. This CDR3 is 14 amino acids long. For the CDR3, the DNA is TGCGCCAGCAGCTTGGGGGGGCAGGGGAATGGCTACACCTTC. Translating gives CASSLGGQGNGYTF. The full variable domain, completed using reference TRBV5-1 and TRBJ1-2, is KAGVTQTPRYLIKTRGQQVTLSCSPISGHRSVSWYQQTPGQGLQFLFEYFSETQRNKGNFPGRFSGRQFSNSRSEMNVSTLELGDSALYLCASSLGGQGNGYTFGSGTRLTVV.

The rearrangement joins TRBV5-8 to TRBJ2-3; a weak D match, TRBD1 (6 bases). Germline-derived CDR1 and CDR2 are SGHTS and YDEGEE. The V and J ends lost 2 bases and 4 bases respectively, with 14 bases between them. The CDR3 sequence is 15 residues long. The CDR3 nucleotides are TGTGCCAGCAGCTTTCAGGGGTCGGGCGCAGATACGCAGTATTTT. This codes for CASSFQGSGADTQYF.

This chain connects TRBV5-1 to TRBJ1-1; the match to TRBD1 covers 11 bases. Germline CDR1 reads SGHRS; CDR2 reads YFSETQ. The V and J ends lost 8 bases and 4 bases, in that order; junction bases with no gene match: 7. The CDR3 length is 14 residues. The CDR3 here is CASGQGADGTEAFF. The CDR3 nucleotides read TGCGCCAGTGGACAGGGGGCTGACGGCACTGAAGCTTTCTTT. Full variable domain (missing parts from reference TRBV5-1 and TRBJ1-1): KAGVTQTPRYLIKTRGQQVTLSCSPISGHRSVSWYQQTPGQGLQFLFEYFSETQRNKGNFPGRFSGRQFSNSRSEMNVSTLELGDSALYLCASGQGADGTEAFFGQGTRLTVV.

This clone occurred a few times. This chain connects TRBV11-2 to TRBJ2-7; a weak D match, TRBD2 (5 bases). The germline V gene has CDR1 SGHAT and CDR2 FQNNGV. V lost 5 bases and J 4 bases, leaving 12 bases between the germline ends. The CDR3 has 13 amino acids. Here the CDR3 DNA reads TGTGCCAGCAGCCCAGGACTTATATACGAGCAGTACTTC. It yields the protein CASSPGLIYEQYF.

The chain links TRBV10-3 to TRBJ2-1; D gene ambiguous. V lost 2 bases, J lost 5 bases, and 16 bases lay in between. Germline assignment: CDR1 ENHRY and CDR2 SYGVKD. The CDR3 sequence is 16 residues long. The CDR3 loop is CAISERSLGSNNEQFF. The DNA for the CDR3 is TGTGCCATCAGTGAGAGATCTTTGGGCAGTAACAATGAGCAGTTCTTC.

This clone was recorded a few times. This chain joins TRBV5-1 and TRBJ1-5, with D maybe TRBD1 (5 bases). The germline V and J ends were trimmed by 5 bases and 4 bases, with 16 bases remaining between them. CDR1 is SGHRS, CDR2 YFSETQ, per germline. The CDR3 contains 15 residues. Written as DNA, the CDR3 is TGCGCCAGCAGTTTGTACACGGGACTGAATCAGCCCCAGCATTTT. Protein product: CASSLYTGLNQPQHF.

This clone was seen only once. V gene TRBV6-1 combines with J gene TRBJ2-1; 8 bases map to TRBD2. The ends lost 4 bases at V and 5 bases at J; junction bases unmatched: 7. The length of the CDR3 is 15 residues. CDR1 and CDR2 (germline): MNHNS, SASEGT. The CDR3 region has the DNA TGTGCCAGCAGTGTAATTAGCGGGAACAACAATGAGCAGTTCTTC. Amino acid sequence: CASSVISGNNNEQFF.

The DNA of the CDR3 is TGTGCCAGCAGCGAGGGCGGAGTTAATGAAAAACTGTTTTTT. The encoded protein is CASSEGGVNEKLFF. This chain joins TRBV5-4 and TRBJ1-4; no clear D. Trimming left V 4 bases short and J 4 bases short, with 11 bases between. In germline, CDR1 is SGHNT, CDR2 YYREEE (reference sequence). The CDR3 spans 14 residues.

The chain is built from TRBV11-2 and TRBJ2-1, with 7 bases fitting TRBD2. This CDR3 contains 15 residues. V lost 4 bases, J lost 9 bases, and 12 bases stayed unmatched. The germline CDR1 and CDR2 sequences are SGHAT and FQNNGV. This chain's CDR3 is CASSSNSRGVFEQFF. CDR3 sequence (DNA): TGTGCCAGCAGCTCGAATAGCCGGGGGGTTTTTGAGCAGTTCTTC.

This clone turned up a few times. The chain recombines TRBV28 with TRBJ1-2, with TRBD1 matching over 12 bases. The J segment lost 7 bases and the V segment lost 6 bases, leaving 9 bases of the junction unmatched. Germline CDR1 reads MDHEN; CDR2 reads SYDVKM. The CDR3 has 15 residues. The CDR3 DNA sequence: TGTGCCAGCAGCACCCCGGGACAGGGGGCGGCTGGCTACACCTTC. The encoded protein is CASSTPGQGAAGYTF.

Concerning this clone: At one of its ends the junction is not consistent with the germline gene, which may arise from a read error. The chain employs TRBV6-5 and TRBJ1-1; D remains ambiguous. The CDR3 loop spans 14 amino acids. Per the germline V gene, CDR1 is MNHEY and CDR2 is SVGAGI. The chain's CDR3 is CATSSGLLNTEAFF. In DNA form, the CDR3 reads TGTGCCACCAGTTCTGGGCTGCTGAACACTGAAGCTTTCTTT.

V and J are TRBV5-6 and TRBJ1-1, with TRBD1 as a possible D gene (6 bases). V was trimmed by 1 base and J by 0 bases, leaving 16 bases between them. The CDR3 runs 17 residues. CDR1 and CDR2 from the germline V gene are SGHDT and YYEEEE. CDR3 DNA: TGTGCCAGCAGCTTGAGAGGGGGATTAGGTATGAACACTGAAGCTTTCTTT. Residues: CASSLRGGLGMNTEAFF.

This clone was observed a single time. V gene TRBV11-2 combines with J gene TRBJ2-7; a weak D match, TRBD1 (5 bases). This CDR3 has 14 residues. The germline gives CDR1 SGHAT, CDR2 FQNNGV. The V and J ends lost 1 base and 6 bases respectively, with 13 bases between them. This chain's CDR3 is CASSLVAGNLEQYF. For the CDR3, the DNA is TGTGCCAGCAGCTTAGTAGCAGGGAACCTCGAGCAGTACTTC.